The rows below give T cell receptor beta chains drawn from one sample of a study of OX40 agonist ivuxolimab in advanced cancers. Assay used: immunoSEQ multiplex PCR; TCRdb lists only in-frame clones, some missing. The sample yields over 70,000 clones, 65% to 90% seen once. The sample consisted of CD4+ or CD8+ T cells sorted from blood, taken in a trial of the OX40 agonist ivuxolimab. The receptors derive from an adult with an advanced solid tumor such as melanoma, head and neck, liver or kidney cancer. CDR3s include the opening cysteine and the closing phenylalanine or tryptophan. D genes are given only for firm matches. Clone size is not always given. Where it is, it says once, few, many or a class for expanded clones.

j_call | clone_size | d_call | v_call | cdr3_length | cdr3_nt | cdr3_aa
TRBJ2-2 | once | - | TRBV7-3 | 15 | TGTGCCAGCAGCTTAGGGACAACCTACACCGGGGAGCTGTTTTTT | CASSLGTTYTGELFF
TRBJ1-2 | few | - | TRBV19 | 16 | TGTGCCAGTAGTATGGGGACAAGGCCTGAAGGGTATGGCTACACCTTC | CASSMGTRPEGYGYTF
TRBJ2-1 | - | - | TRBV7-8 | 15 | TGTGCCAGCAGCTTTCTCATACAGTCCTACAATGAGCAGTTCTTC | CASSFLIQSYNEQFF
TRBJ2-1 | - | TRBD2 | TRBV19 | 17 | TGTGCCAGTAGTTCGAGGGGCAGCGGGGGGGCCTTCAATGAGCAGTTCTTC | CASSSRGSGGAFNEQFF
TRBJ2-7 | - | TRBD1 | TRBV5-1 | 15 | TGCGCCAGCAGCGTCGGGGACAGGGGACTCTACGAGCAGTACTTC | CASSVGDRGLYEQYF
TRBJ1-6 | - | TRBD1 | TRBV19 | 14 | TGTGCCAGTGGCGGGACAGGGAGGGAACGGTCCCTCCACTTT | CASGGTGRERSLHF
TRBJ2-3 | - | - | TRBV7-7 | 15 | TGTGCTAGCAGCTTCAGTGCGGACCTCACAGATACGCAGTATTTT | CASSFSADLTDTQYF
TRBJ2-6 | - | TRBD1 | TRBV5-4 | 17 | TGTGCCAGCAGCTCTACCGGACAGGGCACCGGGGCCAACGTCCTGACTTTC | CASSSTGQGTGANVLTF
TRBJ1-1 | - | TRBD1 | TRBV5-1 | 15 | TGCGCCAGCAGCCCACTGGGACAGGGCGGCTCTGAAGCTTTCTTT | CASSPLGQGGSEAFF
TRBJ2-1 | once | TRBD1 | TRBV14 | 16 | TGTGCCAGCAGCCACTTGGACAGGGATAGGGGTAATGAGCAGTTCTTC | CASSHLDRDRGNEQFF
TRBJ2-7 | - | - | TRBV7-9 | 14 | TGTGCCAGCAGCCCGACGACAGTATCCTACGAGCAGTACTTC | CASSPTTVSYEQYF
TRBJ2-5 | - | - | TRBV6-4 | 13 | TGTGCCAGCAGCTCAGGGTACCAAGAGACCCAGTACTTC | CASSSGYQETQYF
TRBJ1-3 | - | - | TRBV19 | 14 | TGTGCCAGTACCAAAGCCTCAACGGGAAACACCATATATTTT | CASTKASTGNTIYF
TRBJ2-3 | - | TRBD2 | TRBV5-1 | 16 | TGCGCCAGCAGCTTGGAGGCGGGGGGCTTTTCAGATACGCAGTATTTT | CASSLEAGGFSDTQYF
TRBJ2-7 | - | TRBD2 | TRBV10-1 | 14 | TGCGCCAGCAGTGAGGGCCGGGGGGTCAACGAGCAGTACTTC | CASSEGRGVNEQYF
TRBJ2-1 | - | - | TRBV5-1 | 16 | TGCGCCAGCAGCTCAACGAATGGGGGCCCCTACAATGAGCAGTTCTTC | CASSSTNGGPYNEQFF
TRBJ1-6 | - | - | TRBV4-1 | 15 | TGCGCCAGCAGCCAAGGGGAGGCCTACAATTCACCCCTCCACTTT | CASSQGEAYNSPLHF
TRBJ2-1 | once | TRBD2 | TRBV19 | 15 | TGTGCCAGTCCTACCGGGACTAGTGACAACAATGAGCAGTTCTTC | CASPTGTSDNNEQFF
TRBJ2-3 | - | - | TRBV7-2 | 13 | TGTGCCAGCAGCTTAGTGAGCACAGATACGCAGTATTTT | CASSLVSTDTQYF
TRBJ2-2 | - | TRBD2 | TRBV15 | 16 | TGTGCCACCAGCAGAGATCTAGCGGTGAACACCGGGGAGCTGTTTTTT | CATSRDLAVNTGELFF
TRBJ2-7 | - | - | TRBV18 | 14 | TGTGCCAGCTCACCAGGGTTGGGGTCCTACGAGCAGTACTTC | CASSPGLGSYEQYF
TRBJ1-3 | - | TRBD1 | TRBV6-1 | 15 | TGTGCCAGCAGTGGGACAGGGGGTCGCTTTAACACCATATATTTT | CASSGTGGRFNTIYF
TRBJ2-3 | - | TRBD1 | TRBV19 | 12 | TGTGCCAGTAGTCAGACAGGGGGCGGCCAGTATTTT | CASSQTGGGQYF
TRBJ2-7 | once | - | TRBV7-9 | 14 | TGTGCCAGCAGCTTAGTGGTGGTTCCGGGCGAGCAGTACTTC | CASSLVVVPGEQYF
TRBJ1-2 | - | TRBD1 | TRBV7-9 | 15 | TGTGCCAGCAGACCTCCGGGACAGGGTGACTATGGCTACACCTTC | CASRPPGQGDYGYTF
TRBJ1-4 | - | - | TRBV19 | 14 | TGTGCCAGTAGAAACCCTCCGGAGGACGAAAAACTGTTTTTT | CASRNPPEDEKLFF
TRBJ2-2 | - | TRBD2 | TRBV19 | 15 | TGTGCCAGTAGTCCGATAGCGGGCTCGACCGGGGAGCTGTTTTTT | CASSPIAGSTGELFF
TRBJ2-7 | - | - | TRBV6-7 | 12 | TGTGCCAGCAGCACCTTCCGCTACGAGCAGTACTTC | CASSTFRYEQYF
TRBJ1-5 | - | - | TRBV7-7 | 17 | TGTGCTAGCAGCTTTGTCGGCACAGGGCAAGGAAATCAGCCCCAGCATTTT | CASSFVGTGQGNQPQHF
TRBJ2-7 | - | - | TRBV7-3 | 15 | TGTGCCAGCAGCCGGGCCCCGACAGGGGAGGGCGAGCAGTACTTC | CASSRAPTGEGEQYF
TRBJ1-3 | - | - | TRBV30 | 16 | TGTGCCTGGAGTGCGGAGTTGAGAGGGTCAGGAAACACCATATATTTT | CAWSAELRGSGNTIYF
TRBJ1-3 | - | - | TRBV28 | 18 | TGTGCCAGCAGTCCGATTAGTGGGCCTGGAATCTCTGGAAACACCATATATTTT | CASSPISGPGISGNTIYF
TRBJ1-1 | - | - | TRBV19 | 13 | TGTGCCAGTAGTAGGATGGCGGCGGGTGAAGCTTTCTTT | CASSRMAAGEAFF
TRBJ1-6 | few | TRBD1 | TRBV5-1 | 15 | TGCGCCAGCAGCCAAGACAGGGGATATAATTCACCCCTCCACTTT | CASSQDRGYNSPLHF
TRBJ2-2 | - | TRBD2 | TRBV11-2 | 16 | TGTGCCAGCAGCTGGGGCGGCGGGGGGCACACCGGGGAGCTGTTTTTT | CASSWGGGGHTGELFF
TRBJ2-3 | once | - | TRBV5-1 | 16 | TGCGCCAGCAGCCCCTCCATTTCTGCGGGCACAGATACGCAGTATTTT | CASSPSISAGTDTQYF
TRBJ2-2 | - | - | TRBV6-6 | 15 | TGTGCCAGCAGGGCGGGACAAGCGAACACCGGGGAGCTGTTTTTT | CASRAGQANTGELFF
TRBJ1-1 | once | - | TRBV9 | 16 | TGTGCCAGCAGCGTTCCCAGGGGTGGCATGAACACTGAAGCTTTCTTT | CASSVPRGGMNTEAFF
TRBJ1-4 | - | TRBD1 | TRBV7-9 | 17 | TGTGCCAGCAGCCGATGGACAGGGGGGGGCACTAATGAAAAACTGTTTTTT | CASSRWTGGGTNEKLFF
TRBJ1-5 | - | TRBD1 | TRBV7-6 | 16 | TGTGCCAGCAGCCTACTACCGGGACAGAACAATCAGCCCCAGCATTTT | CASSLLPGQNNQPQHF
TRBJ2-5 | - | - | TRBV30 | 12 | TGTGCCTGGAGTGGGGTCTCGGAGACCCAGTACTTC | CAWSGVSETQYF
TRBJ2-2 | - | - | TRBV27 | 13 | TGTGCCAGCAGCCTTATGGTTGGGGGGGAGCTGTTTTTT | CASSLMVGGELFF
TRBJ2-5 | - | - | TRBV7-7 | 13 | TGTGCCAGCAGCTTAGATAGACAAGAGACCCAGTACTTC | CASSLDRQETQYF
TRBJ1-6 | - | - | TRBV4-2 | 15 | TGTGCCAGCAGCCAAGACCCCGGCAGTAATTCACCCCTCCACTTT | CASSQDPGSNSPLHF
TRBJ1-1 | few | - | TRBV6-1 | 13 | TGTGCCAGCAGCAGGAACGGGGGCACTGAAGCTTTCTTT | CASSRNGGTEAFF
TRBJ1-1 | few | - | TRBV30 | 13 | TGTGCCTGGAGTTCACAGGGGAACACTGAAGCTTTCTTT | CAWSSQGNTEAFF
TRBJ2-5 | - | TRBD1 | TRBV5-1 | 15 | TGCGCCAGCAATATAGGGACAGGGGTAGGGGAGACCCAGTACTTC | CASNIGTGVGETQYF
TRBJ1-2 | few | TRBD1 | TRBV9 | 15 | TGTGCCAGCAGCAGAGTCGACAGGGAAGGATATGGCTACACCTTC | CASSRVDREGYGYTF
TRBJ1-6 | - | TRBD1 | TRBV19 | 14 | TGTGCCAGTAGTACCGGACAGGTTAATTCACCCCTCCACTTT | CASSTGQVNSPLHF
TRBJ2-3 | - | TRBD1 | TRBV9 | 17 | TGTGCCAGCAGCGTAGCTTTGCGGCAGGGGGCGACAGATACGCAGTATTTT | CASSVALRQGATDTQYF
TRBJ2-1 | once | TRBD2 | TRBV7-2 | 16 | TGTGCCAGCAGCTTAGGGCAGCGGGGGGGCTTAAATGAGCAGTTCTTC | CASSLGQRGGLNEQFF
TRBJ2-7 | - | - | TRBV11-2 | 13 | TGTGCCAGCAGCTTCGCCGGGCCTGGGGAGCAGTACTTC | CASSFAGPGEQYF
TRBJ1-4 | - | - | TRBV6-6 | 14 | TGTGCCAGCAGTTACAGGCAGGGGAGCGAAAAACTGTTTTTT | CASSYRQGSEKLFF
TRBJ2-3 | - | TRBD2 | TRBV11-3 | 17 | TGTGCCAGCAGCTTAGTGGCGGGGGGGCCTGACACAGATACGCAGTATTTT | CASSLVAGGPDTDTQYF